The rows below give T cell receptor beta chains drawn from one sample of a study of T cell responses to AZD1222 COVID-19 vaccine. Here immunoSEQ multiplex PCR was the method, and the copy in TCRdb shows in-frame clones only, minus some. Altogether about 78,000 clones are present, over 75% being singletons, with the ten largest covering 5%. This material consisted of peripheral blood, taken on day 0 of MenACWY control vaccination. These receptors came from an adult in good health. Each CDR3 is given with its conserved first and last residue. A D gene is named only where the DNA matches it firmly. For some rows the clone size is stated as once, few or many, or as a class when expanded; others skip it.

>11|TRBJ1-4|TRBV29-1|-|-
TGCAGCGGAGGGACTAATGAAAAACTGTTTTTT
CSGGTNEKLFF
>15|TRBJ2-5|TRBV7-2|TRBD2|-
TGTGCCAGCAGCTCTACAAGCGGGGGCCAAGAGACCCAGTACTTC
CASSSTSGGQETQYF
>15|TRBJ1-3|TRBV7-9|-|-
TGTGCCAGCAGCCCCGGGGCCCTCTCTGTAAACACCATATATTTT
CASSPGALSVNTIYF
>16|TRBJ1-2|TRBV7-9|TRBD1|-
TGTGCCAGCAGCTTAGGGGGGACAGGCGAACTCTATGGCTACACCTTC
CASSLGGTGELYGYTF
>17|TRBJ2-5|TRBV5-6|TRBD1|once
TGTGCCAGCAGCTTGCCTCTGAGGGGGCCGTACCAAGAGACCCAGTACTTC
CASSLPLRGPYQETQYF
>16|TRBJ2-2|TRBV5-6|-|-
TGTGCCAGCAGCTTGGGACTGCAACCGAACACCGGGGAGCTGTTTTTT
CASSLGLQPNTGELFF
>14|TRBJ2-7|TRBV13|-|few
TGTGCCAGCAGCCCGGGTAGGGCAGCCTACGAGCAGTACTTC
CASSPGRAAYEQYF
>15|TRBJ2-5|TRBV5-1|TRBD1|-
TGCGCCAGCAGCTTGGCGGGGACAGGGGGGGAGACCCAGTACTTC
CASSLAGTGGETQYF
>13|TRBJ1-5|TRBV29-1|TRBD1|once
TGCAGCGTGCTCGACAGGGGAAAAGAGCCCCAGCATTTT
CSVLDRGKEPQHF
>12|TRBJ1-4|TRBV3-1/TRBV3-2|-|-
TGTGCCAGCAGCCAAACCAGGGAAAAACTGTTTTTT
CASSQTREKLFF
>13|TRBJ1-2|TRBV10-3|-|-
TGTGCCATCAGGAACAGGGATAACTATGGCTACACCTTC
CAIRNRDNYGYTF
>14|TRBJ2-2|TRBV30|-|-
TGTGCCTGGAGTCCGTGGGTGAACACCGGGGAGCTGTTTTTT
CAWSPWVNTGELFF
>16|TRBJ1-1|TRBV5-5|-|-
TGTGCCAGCAGCTTGGTAGCAGGGTTGGTCGACACTGAAGCTTTCTTT
CASSLVAGLVDTEAFF
>16|TRBJ1-3|TRBV3-1/TRBV3-2|-|-
TGTGCCAGCAGCCAAGTGGGGGGCAGGGGAGGAAACACCATATATTTT
CASSQVGGRGGNTIYF
>16|TRBJ1-2|TRBV27|TRBD1|-
TGTGCCAGCAGTCAAACCGGGACAGGGGGCGGCTATGGCTACACCTTC
CASSQTGTGGGYGYTF
>13|TRBJ1-2|TRBV7-2|TRBD1|-
TGTGCCAGCAGCTCGGACAGGGTGGGTGGCTACACCTTC
CASSSDRVGGYTF
>14|TRBJ2-5|TRBV5-1|-|-
TGCGCCAGCAGCATCTACAGGGCTGGAGAGACCCAGTACTTC
CASSIYRAGETQYF
>13|TRBJ1-1|TRBV5-4|TRBD1|-
TGTGCCAGCAGCCTAATTGACAGGGCTGAAGCTTTCTTT
CASSLIDRAEAFF
>15|TRBJ2-5|TRBV24-1|-|-
TGTGCCACCAGTGATTTAGGCACCACACAAGAGACCCAGTACTTC
CATSDLGTTQETQYF
>12|TRBJ2-3|TRBV10-3|-|-
TGTGCCATCGGGGGTGACACAGATACGCAGTATTTT
CAIGGDTDTQYF
>13|TRBJ2-1|TRBV15|-|-
TGTGCCACCAGCAGGGCAGGTGGGAATGAGCAGTTCTTC
CATSRAGGNEQFF
>14|TRBJ1-2|TRBV19|TRBD1|-
TGTGCCAGTACCCGGACAGGAGGAAGCTATGGCTACACCTTC
CASTRTGGSYGYTF
>15|TRBJ1-1|TRBV18|-|once
TGTGCCAGCTCACGGGCGGGCGTACCGAACACTGAAGCTTTCTTT
CASSRAGVPNTEAFF
>15|TRBJ1-2|TRBV28|-|-
TGTGCCAGCAGATCCCTTGGGGGGGCGGGCTATGGCTACACCTTC
CASRSLGGAGYGYTF
>11|TRBJ1-1|TRBV20-1|-|few
TGCAGTGTTTTATTCGCCCCCGAAGCTTTCTTT
CSVLFAPEAFF
>15|TRBJ2-7|TRBV13|-|-
TGTGCCAGCAGCACCCAAAGGACAGTACGCTACGAGCAGTACTTC
CASSTQRTVRYEQYF
>16|TRBJ2-7|TRBV11-2|TRBD2|-
TGTGCCAGCAGCTCTGCGGGGGGGCACAGCTCCTACGAGCAGTACTTC
CASSSAGGHSSYEQYF
>15|TRBJ1-2|TRBV2|-|-
TGTGCCAGCAGTGAAATGGTAGAGGGAGCCTATGGCTACACCTTC
CASSEMVEGAYGYTF
>14|TRBJ1-2|TRBV30|-|-
TGTGCCTGGAGTACGGACATACTTAACTATGGCTACACCTTC
CAWSTDILNYGYTF
>13|TRBJ2-1|TRBV6-5|-|-
TGTGCCAGCAGTCCGGGACTGATTAATGAGCAGTTCTTC
CASSPGLINEQFF
>13|TRBJ2-7|TRBV2|TRBD1|-
TGTGCCAGCAGGGACAGGAGGTCCTACGAGCAGTACTTC
CASRDRRSYEQYF
>14|TRBJ2-2|TRBV6-2/TRBV6-3|-|-
TGTGCCAGCAGTTACCCCTCGTACGTAGGGGAGCTGTTTTTT
CASSYPSYVGELFF
>18|TRBJ2-7|TRBV3-1/TRBV3-2|TRBD2|-
TGTGCCAGCAGCCAACCCGGGACTAGCGGGGGCAACTACGACGAGCAGTACTTC
CASSQPGTSGGNYDEQYF
>17|TRBJ1-2|TRBV10-1|-|-
TGCGCCAGCAGTGGTGTCCATCTTCTAGTTCAGAACTATGGCTACACCTTC
CASSGVHLLVQNYGYTF
>14|TRBJ2-3|TRBV10-1|TRBD2|few
TGCGCCAGCAGTGAGCGGGGGGGCACAGATACGCAGTATTTT
CASSERGGTDTQYF